Described below is a single T cell receptor (beta chain) sequence and its context. These data originate in a study of blood T cell repertoires in COVID-19. TCRdb's copy holds only in-frame clones and misses some; the assay was immunoSEQ multiplex PCR. The table lists about 50,000 clones, 60% to 80% of them singletons. V gave up 3 bases and J gave up 6 bases, with 11 bases separating them. This CDR3 has 13 residues. Germline V gives CDR1 SGHVS, CDR2 FQNEAQ. The chain employs TRBV7-8 and TRBJ1-1; D is uncertain. Specimen: peripheral blood. This TCR was recovered from a man between 65 and 79 years old with active or convalescent COVID-19. In DNA, the CDR3 is TGTGCCAGCAGCTTTAGCGGGGTCCCTGAAGCTTTCTTT. Its translation: CASSFSGVPEAFF.